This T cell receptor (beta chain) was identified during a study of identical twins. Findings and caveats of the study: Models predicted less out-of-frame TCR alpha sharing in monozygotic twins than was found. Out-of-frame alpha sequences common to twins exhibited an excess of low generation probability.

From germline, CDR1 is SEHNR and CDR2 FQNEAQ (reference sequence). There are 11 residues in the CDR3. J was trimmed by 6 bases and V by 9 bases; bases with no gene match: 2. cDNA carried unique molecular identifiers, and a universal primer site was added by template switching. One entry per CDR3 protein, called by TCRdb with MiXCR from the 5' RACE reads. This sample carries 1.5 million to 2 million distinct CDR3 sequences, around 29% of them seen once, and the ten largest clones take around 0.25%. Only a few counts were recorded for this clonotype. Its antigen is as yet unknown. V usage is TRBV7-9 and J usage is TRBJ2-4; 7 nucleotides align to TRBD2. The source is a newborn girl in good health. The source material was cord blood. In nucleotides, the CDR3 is TGTGCCAGTTGGGGGGGAAACATTCAGTACTTC. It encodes CASWGGNIQYF.